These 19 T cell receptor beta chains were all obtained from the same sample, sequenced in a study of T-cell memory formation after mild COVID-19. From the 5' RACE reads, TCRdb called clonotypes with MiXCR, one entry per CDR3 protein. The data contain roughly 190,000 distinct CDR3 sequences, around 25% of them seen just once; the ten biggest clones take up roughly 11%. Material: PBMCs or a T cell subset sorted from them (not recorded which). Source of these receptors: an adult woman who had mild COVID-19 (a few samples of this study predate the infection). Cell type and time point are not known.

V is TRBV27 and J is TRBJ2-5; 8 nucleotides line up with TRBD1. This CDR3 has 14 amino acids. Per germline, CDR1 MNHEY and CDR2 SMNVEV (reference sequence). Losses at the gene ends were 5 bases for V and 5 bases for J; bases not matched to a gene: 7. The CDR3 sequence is CASSRRQGYETQYF. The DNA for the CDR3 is TGTGCCAGCAGTAGACGACAGGGGTATGAGACCCAGTACTTC.

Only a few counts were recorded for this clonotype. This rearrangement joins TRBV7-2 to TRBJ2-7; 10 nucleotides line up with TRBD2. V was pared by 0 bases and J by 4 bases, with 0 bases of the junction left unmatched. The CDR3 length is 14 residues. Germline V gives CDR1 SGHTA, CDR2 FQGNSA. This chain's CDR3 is CASSLASGGYEQYF. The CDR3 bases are TGTGCCAGCAGCTTAGCTAGCGGGGGGTACGAGCAGTACTTC.

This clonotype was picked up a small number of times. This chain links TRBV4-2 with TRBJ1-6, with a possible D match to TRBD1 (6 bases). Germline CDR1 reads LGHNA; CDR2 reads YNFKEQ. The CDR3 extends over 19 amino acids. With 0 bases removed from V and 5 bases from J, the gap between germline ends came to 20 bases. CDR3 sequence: CASSQDPWLTGRDNSPLHF. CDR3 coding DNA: TGTGCCAGCAGCCAAGATCCGTGGCTAACAGGGAGGGATAATTCACCCCTCCACTTT.

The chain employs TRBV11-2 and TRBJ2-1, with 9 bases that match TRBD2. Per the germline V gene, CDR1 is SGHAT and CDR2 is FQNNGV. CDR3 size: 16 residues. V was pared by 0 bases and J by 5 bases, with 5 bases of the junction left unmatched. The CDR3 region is CASSLELAGVNNEQFF. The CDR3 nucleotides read TGTGCCAGCAGCTTAGAATTAGCGGGGGTAAACAATGAGCAGTTCTTC.

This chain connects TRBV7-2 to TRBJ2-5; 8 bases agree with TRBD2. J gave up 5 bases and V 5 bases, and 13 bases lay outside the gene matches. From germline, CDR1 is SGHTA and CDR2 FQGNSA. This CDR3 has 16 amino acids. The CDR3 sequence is CASSLSPSGFRETQYF. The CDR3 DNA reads TGTGCCAGCAGCCTAAGCCCTAGCGGGTTTCGGGAGACCCAGTACTTC.

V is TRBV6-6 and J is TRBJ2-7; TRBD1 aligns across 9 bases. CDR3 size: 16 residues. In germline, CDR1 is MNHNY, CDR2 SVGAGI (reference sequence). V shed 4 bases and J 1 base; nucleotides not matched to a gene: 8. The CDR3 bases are TGTGCCAGCAGTTTGACAGGCGGGACAGGGTCCTACGAGCAGTACTTC. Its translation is CASSLTGGTGSYEQYF.

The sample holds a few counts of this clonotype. The CDR3 bases are TGTGCCAGCAGCTTAGACTACACCAATCAGCCCCAGCATTTT. It codes for CASSLDYTNQPQHF. This chain links TRBV7-2 with TRBJ1-5; D is undetermined. The germline gives CDR1 SGHTA, CDR2 FQGNSA. The CDR3 is 14 residues long. V lost 1 base, J lost 3 bases, and 7 bases lay in between.

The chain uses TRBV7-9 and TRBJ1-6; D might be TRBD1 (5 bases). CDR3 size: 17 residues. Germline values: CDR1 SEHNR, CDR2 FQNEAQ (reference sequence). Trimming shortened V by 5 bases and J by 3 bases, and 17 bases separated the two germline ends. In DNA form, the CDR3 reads TGTGCCAGCAGCAAGAACGCCCGGGGGGTCTATAATTCACCCCTCCACTTT. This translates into CASSKNARGVYNSPLHF.

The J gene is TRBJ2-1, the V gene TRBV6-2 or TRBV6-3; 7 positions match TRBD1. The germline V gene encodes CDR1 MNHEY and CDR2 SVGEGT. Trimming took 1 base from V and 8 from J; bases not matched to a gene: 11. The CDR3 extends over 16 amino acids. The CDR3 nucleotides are TGTGCCAGCAGTTACTTTCTGGGACAGTTAGTCCATGAGCAGTTCTTC. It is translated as CASSYFLGQLVHEQFF.

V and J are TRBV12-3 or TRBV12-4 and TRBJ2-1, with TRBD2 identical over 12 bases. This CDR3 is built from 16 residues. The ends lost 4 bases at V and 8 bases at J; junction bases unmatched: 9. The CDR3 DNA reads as TGTGCCAGCAGTTCAACGACTAGCGGGGGTCGGGATGAGCAGTTCTTC. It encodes CASSSTTSGGRDEQFF.

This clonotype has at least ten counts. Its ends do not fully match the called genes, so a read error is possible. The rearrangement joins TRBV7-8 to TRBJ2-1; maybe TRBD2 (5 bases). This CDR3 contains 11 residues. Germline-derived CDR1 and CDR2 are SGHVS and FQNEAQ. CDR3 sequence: CASSLGLGVFF. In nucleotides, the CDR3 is TGTGCCAGCAGCCTTGGACTGGGCGTTTTTTTC.

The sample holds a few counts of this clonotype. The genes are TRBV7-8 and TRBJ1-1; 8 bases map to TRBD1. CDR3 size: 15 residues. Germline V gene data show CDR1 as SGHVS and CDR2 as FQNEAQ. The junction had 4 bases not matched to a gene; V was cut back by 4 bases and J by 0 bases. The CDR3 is CASSSWTGMNTEAFF. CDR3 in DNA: TGTGCCAGCAGCTCCTGGACAGGGATGAACACTGAAGCTTTCTTT.

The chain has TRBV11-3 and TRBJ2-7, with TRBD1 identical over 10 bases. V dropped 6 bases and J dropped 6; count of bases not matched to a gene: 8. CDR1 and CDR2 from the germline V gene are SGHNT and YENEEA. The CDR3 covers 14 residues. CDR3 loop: CASSTGTGEIEQYF. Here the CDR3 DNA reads TGTGCCAGCAGTACCGGGACAGGGGAGATCGAGCAGTACTTC. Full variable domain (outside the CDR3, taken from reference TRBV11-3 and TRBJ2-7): EAGVVQSPRYKIIEKKQPVAFWCNPISGHNTLYWYLQNLGQGPELLIRYENEEAVDDSQLPKDRFSAERLKGVDSTLKIQPAELGDSAVYLCASSTGTGEIEQYFGPGTRLTVT.

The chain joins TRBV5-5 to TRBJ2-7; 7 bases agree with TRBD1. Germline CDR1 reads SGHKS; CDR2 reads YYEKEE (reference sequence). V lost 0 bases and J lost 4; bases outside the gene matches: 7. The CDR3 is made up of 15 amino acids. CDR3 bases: TGTGCCAGCAGCTTGGAGGGGACAGACATTTACGAGCAGTACTTC. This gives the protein CASSLEGTDIYEQYF.

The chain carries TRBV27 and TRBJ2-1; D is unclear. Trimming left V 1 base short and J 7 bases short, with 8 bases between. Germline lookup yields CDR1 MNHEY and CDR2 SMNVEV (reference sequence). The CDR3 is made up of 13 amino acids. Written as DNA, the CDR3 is TGTGCCAGCAGTTTATTACCCGAAAATGAGCAGTTCTTC. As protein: CASSLLPENEQFF.

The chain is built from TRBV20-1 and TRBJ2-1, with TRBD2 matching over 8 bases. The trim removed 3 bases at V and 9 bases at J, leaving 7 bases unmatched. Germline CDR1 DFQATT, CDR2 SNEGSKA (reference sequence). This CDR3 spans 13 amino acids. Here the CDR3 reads CSASGRAYGEQFF. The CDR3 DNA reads TGCAGTGCTAGCGGGAGGGCCTACGGTGAGCAGTTCTTC.

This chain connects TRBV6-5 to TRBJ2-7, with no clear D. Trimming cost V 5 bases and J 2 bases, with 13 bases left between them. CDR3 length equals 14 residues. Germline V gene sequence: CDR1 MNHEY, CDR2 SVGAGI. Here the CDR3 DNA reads TGTGCCAGCAGTCCGTCTCTAAGGGCCTACGAGCAGTACTTC. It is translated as CASSPSLRAYEQYF.

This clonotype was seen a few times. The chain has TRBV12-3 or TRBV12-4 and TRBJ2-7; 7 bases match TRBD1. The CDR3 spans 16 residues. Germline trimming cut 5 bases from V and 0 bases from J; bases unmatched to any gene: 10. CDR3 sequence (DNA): TGTGCCAGCAGTCCCCATCGACAGGGTGGCTCCTACGAGCAGTACTTC. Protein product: CASSPHRQGGSYEQYF.

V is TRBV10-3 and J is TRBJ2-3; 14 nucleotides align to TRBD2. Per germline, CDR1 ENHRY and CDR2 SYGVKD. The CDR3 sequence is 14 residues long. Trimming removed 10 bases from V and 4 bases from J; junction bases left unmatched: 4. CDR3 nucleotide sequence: TGTGCCACCTTGACTAGCGGGGGGGCAGATACGCAGTATTTT. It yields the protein CATLTSGGADTQYF.